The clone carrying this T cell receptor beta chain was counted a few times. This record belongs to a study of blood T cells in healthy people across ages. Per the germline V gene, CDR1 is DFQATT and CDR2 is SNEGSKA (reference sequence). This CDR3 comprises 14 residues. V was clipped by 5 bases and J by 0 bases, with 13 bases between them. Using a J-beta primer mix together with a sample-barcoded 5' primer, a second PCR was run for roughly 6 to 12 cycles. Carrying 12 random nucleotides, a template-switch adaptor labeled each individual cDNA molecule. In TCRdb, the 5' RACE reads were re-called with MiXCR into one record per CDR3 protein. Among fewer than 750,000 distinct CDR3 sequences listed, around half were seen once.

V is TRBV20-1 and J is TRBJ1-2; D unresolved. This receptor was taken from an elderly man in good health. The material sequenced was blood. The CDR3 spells CSARQPPANYGYTF. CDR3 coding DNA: TGCAGTGCTCGTCAGCCTCCAGCTAACTATGGCTACACCTTC.